This paragraph reports one TCR beta chain. TCRdb used MiXCR to reprocess the 5' RACE reads, holding one entry per CDR3 protein. The top ten hold approximately 3.2% of the sample, which has more than 45,000 distinct CDR3 sequences, 25% to 35% seen once. Source material: tumor-infiltrating memory CD4+ T cells sorted from the breast tumor. Regarding subset: memory CD4+ T cells, CD4+CD45RO+CD25-. This TCR was sampled from a female donor with breast cancer.

CDR3 sequence: CASSRLRGSYNEQFF. The CDR3 DNA follows: TGTGCCAGCAGTCGACTTAGGGGCTCCTACAATGAGCAGTTCTTC. V usage is TRBV28 and J usage is TRBJ2-1; perhaps TRBD1 as D (5 bases). CDR3 length: 15 residues. CDR1 and CDR2 from the germline V gene are MDHEN and SYDVKM. Trimming pared 5 bases from V and 0 bases from J, leaving 11 bases between.